This T cell receptor (beta chain) was captured in a study of blood T cells in healthy people across ages. Whole-study findings and limits: Long-lived donors exceeded aged donors in naive CD4+ cells and diversity. Per million T cells, the diversity of TCR beta decreased roughly linearly as age advanced.

Caucasian, healthy and from Russia, the donors were aged between about 6 and 90. PCR was performed a second time for about 6 to 12 cycles using a sample-barcoded 5' primer and a J-beta primer mix. Unique molecular identifiers of 12 random nucleotides labeled each cDNA. TCRdb recomputed calls from the 5' RACE reads with MiXCR, one row per CDR3 protein. The table shows about 380,000 distinct CDR3 sequences, with about 49% occurring only once. Worth noting for this clonotype: The antigen is unknown.

Trimming took off 4 bases at V and 3 bases at J, with 22 bases between the two ends. The CDR3 has 17 amino acids. Germline V gene lookup returns CDR1 SEHNR and CDR2 FQNEAQ (reference sequence). Sequencing was carried out using blood. The chain links TRBV7-9 to TRBJ2-7; TRBD2 is a possible D gene (9 bases). The sequence was collected from a man aged 55 to 70 in good health. The CDR3, as DNA: TGTGCCAGCAGCTCTAGCGGGGACAGGCTTTTTTACTACGAGCAGTACTTC. It translates to CASSSSGDRLFYYEQYF.